This T cell receptor (beta chain) is from a study of blood T cell repertoires in COVID-19. The Seattle patients joined while their infection was active and were tracked longitudinally afterward. Method: immunoSEQ multiplex PCR; TCRdb's copy keeps in-frame clones and lacks some. The sample holds 250,000 to 300,000 clones, about nine tenths seen once. Input material: peripheral blood. This TCR derives from a woman aged 25 to 39 with COVID-19, enrolled during active disease.

CDR3 protein: CASSQFEGDSPLHF. CDR3 DNA: TGTGCCAGCAGCCAGTTTGAGGGGGATTCACCCCTCCACTTT. The gene calls are TRBV3-1 (or the pseudogene TRBV3-2) and TRBJ1-6; D might be TRBD1 (6 bases). V was pared by 3 bases and J by 8 bases, with 11 bases between. The CDR3 has 14 amino acids. The germline gives CDR1 LGHDT, CDR2 YNNKEL (reference sequence).